This T cell receptor beta chain is from a study of cytomegalovirus exposure and HLA in healthy donors. PCR used 60 Vbeta primers and 13 Jbeta primers. The repertoire was sequenced with immunoSEQ multiplex PCR; TCRdb's copy has only in-frame clones and lacks some. Among approximately 170,000 clones, approximately 78% were seen once, and the ten largest hold 0.77%. V lost 1 base to trimming and J lost 0 bases; unmatched junction nucleotides: 6. CDR3 length equals 16 residues. Germline V lookup: CDR1 LGHNA, CDR2 YNFKEQ. The chain combines TRBV4-2 with TRBJ2-7, with 7 bases matching TRBD2. The sequenced sample was PBMCs. This clonotype was obtained from a woman aged 18-30 years in good health and CMV-seronegative. CDR3 in DNA: TGTGCCAGCAGCCAAGTTCTAGCGGCAAGCTCCTACGAGCAGTACTTC. It translates to CASSQVLAASSYEQYF.